A selection of T cell receptor beta chains follows, all from one sample in a study of CD8 T cells in Susac syndrome. TCRdb processed the immunoSEQ multiplex PCR reads anew with MiXCR; each CDR3 protein has one entry. The table lists around 120,000 distinct CDR3 sequences, around 94% of them singletons. Sequencing used CD4+ T cells from PBMCs. The source is a human donor with multiple sclerosis. Each CDR3 is given with its conserved first and last residue. The D gene is left open where the match is weak. Clone size is given for some rows only: seen once, a few or many times, or a class if the clone is expanded.

CDR3aa | CDR3nt | j_gene | abundance | d_gene | v_gene
CASSLGHRNSGNTIYF | TGTGCCAGCAGCTTAGGGCATCGTAACTCTGGAAACACCATATATTTT | TRBJ1-3 | - | - | TRBV7-6
CASRQTVSNTEAFF | TGCGCCAGCAGACAGACAGTGAGTAACACTGAAGCTTTCTTT | TRBJ1-1 | - | - | TRBV4-3
CSVDRGRGNNEQFF | TGCAGCGTTGATCGTGGGAGGGGAAACAATGAGCAGTTCTTC | TRBJ2-1 | - | TRBD2 | TRBV29-1
CSARDPLREGFGGYTF | TGCAGTGCTAGAGATCCCCTCCGGGAAGGGTTCGGTGGCTACACCTTC | TRBJ1-2 | - | - | TRBV20-1
CASSYRGLNSPLHF | TGTGCCAGCAGTTACAGGGGACTAAATTCACCCCTCCACTTT | TRBJ1-6 | - | - | TRBV6-6
CASSLGGLFQETQYF | TGTGCCAGCAGCTTGGGGGGCCTCTTCCAAGAGACCCAGTACTTC | TRBJ2-5 | - | - | TRBV5-6
CAWSVQGYEQYF | TGTGCCTGGAGTGTACAGGGCTACGAGCAGTACTTC | TRBJ2-7 | - | - | TRBV30
CASSLVQGGGYTF | TGCGCCAGCAGCTTGGTGCAGGGAGGAGGCTACACCTTC | TRBJ1-2 | - | - | TRBV5-1
CAWTPSSGTGKNYGYTF | TGTGCCTGGACTCCCTCCTCCGGGACAGGGAAGAACTATGGCTACACCTTC | TRBJ1-2 | - | TRBD1 | TRBV30
CATSREPSGDFEQYF | TGTGCCACCAGCAGAGAACCTAGCGGGGATTTCGAGCAGTACTTC | TRBJ2-7 | - | TRBD2 | TRBV15
CASSLGAYGYTF | TGCGCCAGCAGCTTAGGAGCTTATGGCTACACCTTC | TRBJ1-2 | - | - | TRBV5-1
CATSTSGSLQETQYF | TGTGCCACCTCGACTAGCGGGAGCCTCCAAGAGACCCAGTACTTC | TRBJ2-5 | - | TRBD2 | TRBV19
CASSSSPGRLNYGYTF | TGTGCCAGCAGTTCTTCCCCGGGCCGCCTTAACTATGGCTACACCTTC | TRBJ1-2 | - | - | TRBV27
CSVVWGQNTEAFF | TGCAGCGTTGTTTGGGGACAGAACACTGAAGCTTTCTTT | TRBJ1-1 | - | - | TRBV29-1
CASRGRGSGNTIYF | TGTGCCAGCAGGGGCAGGGGATCTGGAAACACCATATATTTT | TRBJ1-3 | - | - | TRBV6-1
CASSSGTPNQPQHF | TGCGCCAGCAGCTCAGGGACGCCGAATCAGCCCCAGCATTTT | TRBJ1-5 | - | - | TRBV5-1
CASKGGGGSYNEQFF | TGTGCCAGCAAGGGGGGCGGGGGATCCTACAATGAGCAGTTCTTC | TRBJ2-1 | - | - | TRBV11-1
CASSQRTGAGANVLTF | TGCGCCAGCAGCCAACGGACAGGGGCCGGGGCCAACGTCCTGACTTTC | TRBJ2-6 | - | TRBD1 | TRBV4-3
CASWGRGRIAFF | TGTGCCAGCTGGGGGAGGGGAAGGATTGCTTTCTTT | TRBJ1-1 | once | - | TRBV6-6
CASSLKRDTEAFF | TGTGCCAGCAGCTTGAAAAGGGACACTGAAGCTTTCTTT | TRBJ1-1 | - | - | TRBV7-2
CASSASTGLPEAFF | TGTGCCAGCTCAGCCTCGACAGGGCTCCCTGAAGCTTTCTTT | TRBJ1-1 | - | TRBD1 | TRBV18
CASSPNPQSGLQGVYEQYF | TGTGCCAGCTCACCCAATCCCCAGTCGGGCCTCCAGGGTGTCTACGAGCAGTACTTC | TRBJ2-7 | - | - | TRBV18
CASTNSNQPQHF | TGTGCCAGCACCAATAGCAATCAGCCCCAGCATTTT | TRBJ1-5 | - | - | TRBV6-2/TRBV6-3
CASSLGTAEGGEQFF | TGCGCCAGCAGCCTAGGGACAGCCGAGGGAGGTGAGCAGTTCTTC | TRBJ2-1 | - | - | TRBV5-1
CASRSSSHEQYF | TGCGCCAGCAGGTCCTCAAGCCACGAGCAGTACTTC | TRBJ2-7 | once | - | TRBV10-1
CASGWGTLNTEAFF | TGTGCCAGCGGTTGGGGGACCCTGAACACTGAAGCTTTCTTT | TRBJ1-1 | - | - | TRBV6-2/TRBV6-3
CSVDQLSGYTF | TGCAGCGTTGACCAGTTATCTGGCTACACCTTC | TRBJ1-2 | once | - | TRBV29-1
CASSYDRADTQYF | TGTGCCAGCAGTTACGATAGGGCAGATACGCAGTATTTT | TRBJ2-3 | - | - | TRBV6-5
CASSEYRESGELFF | TGTGCCAGCAGTGAATACAGGGAATCCGGGGAGCTGTTTTTT | TRBJ2-2 | once | - | TRBV25-1
CASSLSQFGSTDTQYF | TGTGCCAGCAGCCTAAGTCAGTTCGGGAGCACAGATACGCAGTATTTT | TRBJ2-3 | - | - | TRBV4-2
CASSLFGENTEAFF | TGTGCCAGCAGCTTATTCGGAGAGAACACTGAAGCTTTCTTT | TRBJ1-1 | - | - | TRBV7-9
CASSVGANQPQHF | TGTGCCAGCTCCGTAGGCGCCAATCAGCCCCAGCATTTT | TRBJ1-5 | - | - | TRBV18
CASSQAGQKNYRGNTIYF | TGTGCCAGCAGCCAAGCGGGACAGAAAAATTACCGCGGAAACACCATATATTTT | TRBJ1-3 | - | TRBD1 | TRBV3-1
CASSETSGLYNEQFF | TGTGCCAGCAGTGAAACTAGCGGGTTATACAATGAGCAGTTCTTC | TRBJ2-1 | - | TRBD2 | TRBV2
CASTLGRLSQETQYF | TGTGCCAGCACACTAGGACGACTTTCCCAAGAGACCCAGTACTTC | TRBJ2-5 | - | - | TRBV11-2
CASIHSGLIPYEQYF | TGTGCCAGCATACACAGCGGACTGATCCCATACGAGCAGTACTTC | TRBJ2-7 | - | - | TRBV21-1
CSVAPAARETQYF | TGCAGCGTAGCCCCCGCGGCAAGAGAGACCCAGTACTTC | TRBJ2-5 | few | - | TRBV29-1
CASSLKAGEAFF | TGTGCCAGCAGTTTAAAAGCCGGCGAAGCTTTCTTT | TRBJ1-1 | - | - | TRBV28
CASSLNVGFGAFF | TGTGCCAGCAGTTTGAATGTCGGCTTCGGAGCTTTCTTT | TRBJ1-1 | - | - | TRBV27
CAAVSATEAFF | TGTGCCGCAGTCTCGGCCACTGAAGCTTTCTTT | TRBJ1-1 | - | - | TRBV5-6
CASIWSGESLYGYTF | TGTGCCAGTATATGGTCGGGCGAAAGCCTCTATGGCTACACCTTC | TRBJ1-2 | - | - | TRBV19
CSARAGVGEQPQHF | TGCAGTGCTAGGGCGGGAGTAGGTGAGCAGCCCCAGCATTTT | TRBJ1-5 | - | - | TRBV20-1
CATSVTGNTGELFF | TGTGCCACCAGTGTTACAGGCAACACCGGGGAGCTGTTTTTT | TRBJ2-2 | - | - | TRBV24-1
CASSLERDRGPVTQYF | TGTGCCAGCAGCTTAGAACGGGACAGGGGGCCGGTGACCCAGTACTTC | TRBJ2-5 | - | TRBD1 | TRBV7-9
CASSPWTGGLGPDTQYF | TGTGCCAGCTCACCCTGGACAGGGGGTTTAGGTCCAGATACGCAGTATTTT | TRBJ2-3 | - | TRBD1 | TRBV18
CGTGTIVDNEQFF | TGCGGGACAGGGACGATAGTTGACAATGAGCAGTTCTTC | TRBJ2-1 | - | TRBD1 | TRBV2
CASSPQPGSQETQYF | TGTGCCAGCAGTCCCCAACCCGGGAGTCAAGAGACCCAGTACTTC | TRBJ2-5 | - | - | TRBV28
CAISESGDTEAFF | TGTGCCATCAGTGAGTCGGGGGATACCGAAGCTTTCTTT | TRBJ1-1 | once | - | TRBV10-3
CASSRGASGYTF | TGTGCCAGCAGTCGGGGGGCGTCTGGCTACACCTTC | TRBJ1-2 | - | - | TRBV12-3/TRBV12-4
CASSQGREYSYNEQFF | TGTGCCAGCAGCCAAGGGCGGGAGTACTCCTACAATGAGCAGTTCTTC | TRBJ2-1 | - | TRBD2 | TRBV4-2
CASSFRPPRQYF | TGTGCCAGCAGCTTTCGCCCGCCGAGGCAGTACTTC | TRBJ2-7 | - | - | TRBV11-2